The 23 T cell receptor beta chains presented below share a single source sample, sequenced in a study of T cells in localized non-small cell lung cancer. TCRdb's table, derived via immunoSEQ multiplex PCR, lists solely in-frame clones and lacks some. In the table there are some 140,000 clones, approximately 88% of which are singletons. The source material was peripheral blood, sampled before any cancer treatment. These receptors all stem from a female donor older than 55 with stage I lung adenocarcinoma.

In DNA form, the CDR3 reads TGTGCCAGCGCCCGGGGGGAAGGTTACAATGAGCAGTTCTTC. This encodes CASARGEGYNEQFF. This sequence joins TRBV6-4 and TRBJ2-1; TRBD2 aligns across 7 bases. This CDR3 has 14 amino acids. CDR1 MRHNA and CDR2 SNTAGT come from the germline V gene. Trimming at V came to 8 bases and at J to 4 bases, leaving 8 bases not matched to a gene.

This chain links TRBV25-1 with TRBJ2-1; TRBD2 might be the D (7 bases). Deletions cut 4 bases from V and 4 bases from J, with 17 bases between. The CDR3 sequence is 16 residues long. Germline CDR1 MGHDK, CDR2 SYGVNS. The CDR3 bases are TGTGCCAGCAGTGGTGGGGGGGCGCAAGCTTACAATGAGCAGTTCTTC. It is translated as CASSGGGAQAYNEQFF.

The chain combines TRBV11-2 with TRBJ1-1, with D possibly TRBD1 on 5 matching bases. V gave up 1 base and J gave up 1 base, with 7 bases separating them. CDR1 SGHAT and CDR2 FQNNGV come from the germline V gene. CDR3 size: 14 residues. The CDR3 here is CASSLVGGNTEAFF. The CDR3 coding sequence is TGTGCCAGCAGCTTAGTGGGGGGGAACACTGAAGCTTTCTTT.

CDR3 DNA: TGTGCCAGTAACCCGGACAGGGTTAGCAATCAGCCCCAGCATTTT. Its translation is CASNPDRVSNQPQHF. The chain links TRBV19 to TRBJ1-5, with TRBD1 matching 8 bases. Germline lookup yields CDR1 LNHDA and CDR2 SQIVND (reference sequence). Unmatched junction bases numbered 5, after V lost 7 bases and J lost 0 bases. This CDR3 is 15 amino acids long. Complete variable domain (other parts from reference TRBV19 and TRBJ1-5): DGGITQSPKYLFRKEGQNVTLSCEQNLNHDAMYWYRQDPGQGLRLIYYSQIVNDFQKGDIAEGYSVSREKKESFPLTVTSAQKNPTAFYLCASNPDRVSNQPQHFGDGTRLSIL.

The chain uses TRBV6-4 and TRBJ2-7; TRBD1 matches at 7 bases. This CDR3 is 15 amino acids long. V dropped 2 bases and J dropped 4; count of bases not matched to a gene: 8. CDR1 is MRHNA and CDR2 is SNTAGT in the germline V gene. In nucleotides, the CDR3 is TGTGCCAGCAGTGACCGGGGACAGCCCGCTTACGAGCAGTACTTC. It codes for CASSDRGQPAYEQYF.

The genes are TRBV6-6 and TRBJ2-5; 7 bases agree with TRBD1. This CDR3 spans 14 amino acids. V shed 8 bases and J 1 base; nucleotides not matched to a gene: 7. Germline loops: CDR1 MNHNY, CDR2 SVGAGI (reference sequence). The CDR3 sequence: CASRTGRSQETQYF. The CDR3 DNA reads TGTGCCAGCCGGACAGGCCGTTCCCAAGAGACCCAGTACTTC.

The rearrangement uses TRBV10-3 and TRBJ2-2; no definite D call. Trimming stripped 3 bases from V and 2 bases from J, with 7 bases between. Germline CDR1 and CDR2: ENHRY and SYGVKD. This CDR3 spans 14 amino acids. CDR3 DNA sequence: TGTGCCATCAGTGAATCCAGCAACACCGGGGAGCTGTTTTTT. It specifies CAISESSNTGELFF.

The chain couples TRBV7-2 to TRBJ2-3; the D gene is possibly TRBD1 (5 bases). V was trimmed by 5 bases and J by 1 base, leaving 10 bases between them. The germline V gene has CDR1 SGHTA and CDR2 FQGNSA. The CDR3 has 14 amino acids. The CDR3 reads CASSRKTGTDTQYF. In nucleotides, the CDR3 is TGTGCCAGCAGCCGTAAGACAGGCACAGATACGCAGTATTTT.

In this sample, this clone turned up once. This chain connects TRBV6-5 to TRBJ2-3; D possibly corresponds to TRBD1 (6 bases). V lost 6 bases and J lost 0, with 13 bases in between. The CDR3 extends over 15 amino acids. Germline values: CDR1 MNHEY, CDR2 SVGAGI. The CDR3 reads CASSLTGSSTDTQYF. DNA of the CDR3: TGTGCCAGCAGCCTGACAGGTTCTAGCACAGATACGCAGTATTTT.

The chain links TRBV7-8 to TRBJ1-5, with a possible D match to TRBD1 (5 bases). The CDR3 covers 19 residues. V lost 4 bases and J 3 bases, leaving 25 bases between the germline ends. Germline CDR1 reads SGHVS; CDR2 reads FQNEAQ. The CDR3 nucleotides are TGTGCCAGCAGCTCCGTATTGGGGGGGGGACGCGCCTACAATCAGCCCCAGCATTTT. Residues: CASSSVLGGGRAYNQPQHF.

The chain links TRBV7-8 to TRBJ2-2; TRBD2 might be the D (6 bases). This CDR3 comprises 14 residues. The germline V gene has CDR1 SGHVS and CDR2 FQNEAQ. V lost 6 bases and J 0 bases, leaving 8 bases between the germline ends. CDR3 bases: TGTGCCAGCAGTTGGGGGGCGAACACCGGGGAGCTGTTTTTT. As protein: CASSWGANTGELFF.

The chain carries TRBV5-8 and TRBJ2-1, with 8 positions matching TRBD2. Germline lookup yields CDR1 SGHTS and CDR2 YDEGEE. The CDR3 is 16 amino acids. V shed 2 bases, J shed 2 bases, and the junction held 6 bases outside the gene matches. CDR3 sequence: CASSFGLAGPYNEQFF. The CDR3 region has the DNA TGTGCCAGCAGCTTCGGTCTAGCGGGCCCCTACAATGAGCAGTTCTTC. The variable domain in full, with the rest retrieved from reference TRBV5-8 and TRBJ2-1, is EAGVTQSPTHLIKTRGQQATLRCSPISGHTSVYWYQQALGLGLQFLLWYDEGEERNRGNFPPRFSGRQFPNYSSELNVNALELEDSALYLCASSFGLAGPYNEQFFGPGTRLTVL.

The V call is TRBV7-3, the J call TRBJ2-7; 12 nucleotides agree with TRBD2. CDR3 length: 17 amino acids. In germline, CDR1 is SGHTA, CDR2 FQGTGA. The ends lost 5 bases at V and 1 base at J; junction bases unmatched: 9. The CDR3 region is CASSQYDGLAGSYEQYF. The CDR3 coding sequence is TGTGCCAGCAGCCAATACGACGGACTAGCGGGGTCCTACGAGCAGTACTTC.

This chain links TRBV5-4 with TRBJ1-1; TRBD1 aligns across 10 bases. In germline, CDR1 is SGHNT, CDR2 YYREEE (reference sequence). The J segment lost 6 bases and the V segment lost 4 bases, leaving 9 bases of the junction unmatched. This CDR3 region has 15 residues. CDR3 amino acids: CASSPVGTGVSEAFF. In DNA, the CDR3 is TGTGCCAGCAGCCCAGTCGGGACAGGGGTGTCTGAAGCTTTCTTT.

This clone was seen only once. This sequence joins TRBV7-9 and TRBJ2-1; D unclear. Trimming removed 6 bases at V and 0 bases at J, with 6 bases between. The CDR3 covers 13 residues. Looked up from germline, CDR1 is SEHNR and CDR2 is FQNEAQ (reference sequence). CDR3 in amino acids: CASRQASYNEQFF. DNA for the CDR3: TGTGCCAGCAGACAAGCCTCCTACAATGAGCAGTTCTTC.

This clone occurred once. V is TRBV4-1 and J is TRBJ1-1, with 10 positions matching TRBD1. Germline CDR1 and CDR2: MGHRA and YSYEKL. The CDR3 has 18 amino acids. The V segment lost 1 base and the J segment 0 bases; nucleotides outside the gene matches: 8. CDR3 DNA sequence: TGCGCCAGCAGCCAAGTGGCGACAGGGGGCAAGGTGAACACTGAAGCTTTCTTT. It codes for CASSQVATGGKVNTEAFF.

The chain has TRBV6-1 and TRBJ1-1; maybe TRBD1 (5 bases). V was pared by 8 bases and J by 4 bases, with 8 bases between. In germline, CDR1 is MNHNS, CDR2 SASEGT. The CDR3 loop spans 11 amino acids. The CDR3 loop reads CASRQGTEAFF. The CDR3 DNA reads as TGTGCCAGCCGCCAGGGCACTGAAGCTTTCTTT.

The chain is built from TRBV5-1 and TRBJ2-3, with D perhaps matching TRBD1 (6 bases). The CDR3 runs to 16 residues. V was trimmed by 3 bases and J by 0 bases, leaving 14 bases between them. The V gene's germline CDR1 is SGHRS and CDR2 YFSETQ. The CDR3 DNA follows: TGCGCCAGCAGCTCCAACAGGGCCTCGAGCACAGATACGCAGTATTTT. Translated, it gives CASSSNRASSTDTQYF. The full variable domain, rest sourced from reference TRBV5-1 and TRBJ2-3, is KAGVTQTPRYLIKTRGQQVTLSCSPISGHRSVSWYQQTPGQGLQFLFEYFSETQRNKGNFPGRFSGRQFSNSRSEMNVSTLELGDSALYLCASSSNRASSTDTQYFGPGTRLTVL.

The rearrangement joins TRBV6-1 to TRBJ2-7; D is uncertain. The V end lost 5 bases, the J end lost 4 bases, and 6 bases lay between the germline ends. CDR1 and CDR2 from the germline V gene are MNHNS and SASEGT. The CDR3 consists of 11 residues. The CDR3 DNA reads TGTGCCAGCAGTTACCGTTACGAGCAGTACTTC. This encodes CASSYRYEQYF.

The rearrangement uses TRBV27 and TRBJ2-6; no clear D gene. The CDR3 is made up of 15 amino acids. Per germline, CDR1 MNHEY and CDR2 SMNVEV (reference sequence). V lost 6 bases to trimming and J lost 1 base, with 10 bases between them. CDR3 protein: CASSRGRSGANVLTF. The CDR3 DNA reads TGTGCCAGCAGCCGTGGACGATCTGGGGCCAACGTCCTGACTTTC.

This chain joins TRBV7-8 and TRBJ2-7, with 8 bases that match TRBD2. CDR1 is SGHVS, CDR2 FQNEAQ, per germline. The J segment lost 4 bases and the V segment lost 7 bases, leaving 9 bases of the junction unmatched. This CDR3 is 14 amino acids long. CDR3 nucleotides: TGTGCCAGCAACCGTCGCGGGAGGTGGTACGAGCAGTACTTC. Translated: CASNRRGRWYEQYF.

The chain combines TRBV2 with TRBJ2-3; D is ambiguous. Looked up from germline, CDR1 is SNHLY and CDR2 is FYNNEI. The CDR3 has 13 residues. With 4 bases removed from V and 5 bases from J, the gap between germline ends came to 10 bases. CDR3 coding DNA: TGTGCCAGCAGTGTAGGCTATGAAGATACGCAGTATTTT. Its translation is CASSVGYEDTQYF.

This clone was seen a handful of times. The gene calls are TRBV28 and TRBJ1-2; no firm D call. V was pared by 2 bases and J by 4 bases, with 5 bases between. The CDR3 is made up of 12 amino acids. Germline V gene data show CDR1 as MDHEN and CDR2 as SYDVKM. The CDR3 DNA reads TGTGCCAGCAGTTTAAGTGTCTATGGCTACACCTTC. This sequence encodes CASSLSVYGYTF.